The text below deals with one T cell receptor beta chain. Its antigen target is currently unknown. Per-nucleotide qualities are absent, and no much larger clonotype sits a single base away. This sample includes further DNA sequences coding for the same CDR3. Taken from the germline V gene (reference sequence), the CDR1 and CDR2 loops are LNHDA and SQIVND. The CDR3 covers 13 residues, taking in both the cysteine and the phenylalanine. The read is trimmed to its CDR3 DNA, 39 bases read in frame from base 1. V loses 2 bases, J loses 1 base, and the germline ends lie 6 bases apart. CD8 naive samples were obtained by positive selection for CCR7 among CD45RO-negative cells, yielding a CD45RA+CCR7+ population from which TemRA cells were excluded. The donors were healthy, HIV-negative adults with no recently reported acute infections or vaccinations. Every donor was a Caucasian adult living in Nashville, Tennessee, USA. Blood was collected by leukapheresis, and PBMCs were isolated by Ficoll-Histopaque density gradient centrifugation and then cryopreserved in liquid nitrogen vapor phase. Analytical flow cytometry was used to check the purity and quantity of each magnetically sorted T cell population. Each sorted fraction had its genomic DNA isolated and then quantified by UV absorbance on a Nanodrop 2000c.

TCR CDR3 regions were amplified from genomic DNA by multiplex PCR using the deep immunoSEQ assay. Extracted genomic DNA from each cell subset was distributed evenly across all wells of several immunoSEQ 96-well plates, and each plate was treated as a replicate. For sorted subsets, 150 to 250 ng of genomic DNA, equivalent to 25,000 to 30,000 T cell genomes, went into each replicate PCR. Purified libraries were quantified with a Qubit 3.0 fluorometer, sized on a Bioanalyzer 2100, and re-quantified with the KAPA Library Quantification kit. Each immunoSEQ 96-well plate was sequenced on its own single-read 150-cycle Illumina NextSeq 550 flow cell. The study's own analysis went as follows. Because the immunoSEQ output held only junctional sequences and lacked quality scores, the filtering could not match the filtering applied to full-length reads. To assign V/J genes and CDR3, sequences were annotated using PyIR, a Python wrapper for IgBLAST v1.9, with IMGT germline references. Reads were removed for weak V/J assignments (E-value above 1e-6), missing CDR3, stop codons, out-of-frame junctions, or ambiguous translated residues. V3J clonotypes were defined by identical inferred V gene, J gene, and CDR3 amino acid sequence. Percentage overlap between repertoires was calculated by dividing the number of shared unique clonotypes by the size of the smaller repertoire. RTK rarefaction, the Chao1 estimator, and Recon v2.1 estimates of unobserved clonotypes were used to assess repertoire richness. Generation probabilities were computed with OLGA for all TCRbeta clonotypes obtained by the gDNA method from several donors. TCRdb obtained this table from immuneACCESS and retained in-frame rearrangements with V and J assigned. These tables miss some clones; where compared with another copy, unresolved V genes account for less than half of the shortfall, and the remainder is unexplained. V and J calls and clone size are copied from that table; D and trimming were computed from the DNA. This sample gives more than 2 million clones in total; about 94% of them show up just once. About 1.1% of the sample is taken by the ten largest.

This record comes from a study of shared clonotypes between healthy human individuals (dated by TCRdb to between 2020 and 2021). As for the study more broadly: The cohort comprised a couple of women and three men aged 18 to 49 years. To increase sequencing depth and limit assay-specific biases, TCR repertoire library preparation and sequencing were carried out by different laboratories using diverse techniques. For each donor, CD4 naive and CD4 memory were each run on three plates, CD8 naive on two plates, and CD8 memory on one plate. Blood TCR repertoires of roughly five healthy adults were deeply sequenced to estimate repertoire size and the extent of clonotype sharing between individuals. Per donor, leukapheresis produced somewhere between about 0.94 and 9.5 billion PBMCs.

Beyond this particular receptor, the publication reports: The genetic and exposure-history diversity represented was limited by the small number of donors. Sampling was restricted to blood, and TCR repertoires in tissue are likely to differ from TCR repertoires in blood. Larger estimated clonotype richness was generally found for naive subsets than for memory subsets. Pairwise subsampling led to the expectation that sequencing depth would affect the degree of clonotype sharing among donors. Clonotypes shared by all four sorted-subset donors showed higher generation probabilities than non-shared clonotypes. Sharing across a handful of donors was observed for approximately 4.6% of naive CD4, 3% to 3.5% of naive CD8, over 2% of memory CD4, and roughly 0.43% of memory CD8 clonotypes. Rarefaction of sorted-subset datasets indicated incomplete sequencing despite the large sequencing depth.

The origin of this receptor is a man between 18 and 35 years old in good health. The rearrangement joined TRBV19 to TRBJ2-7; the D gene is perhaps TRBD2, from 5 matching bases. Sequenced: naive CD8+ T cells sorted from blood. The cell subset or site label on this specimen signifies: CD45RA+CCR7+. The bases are TGTGCCAGTAGTATACCGGGATCCTACGAGCAGTACTTC. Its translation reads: CASSIPGSYEQYF.